The 22 T cell receptor beta chains below come from one sample, sequenced in a study of T cell responses to AZD1222 COVID-19 vaccine. The protocol was immunoSEQ multiplex PCR, while the TCRdb copy is restricted to in-frame clones and leaves out a portion. The table has around 110,000 clones, roughly 93% seen once. The material sequenced was peripheral blood, taken on day 0 of AZD1222 vaccination. These receptors were taken from an adult in good health.

The chain combines TRBV4-2 with TRBJ2-1; possibly TRBD1 for D (6 bases). This CDR3 is 17 amino acids long. Per the germline V gene, CDR1 is LGHNA and CDR2 is YNFKEQ. V gave up 2 bases and J gave up 6 bases, with 20 bases separating them. The CDR3 DNA sequence: TGTGCCAGCAGCCAACAACAGGGAAGGAGCTTAAGCAATGAGCAGTTCTTC. This codes for CASSQQQGRSLSNEQFF.

The chain couples TRBV27 to TRBJ1-5, with D unresolved. Trimming stripped 3 bases from V and 4 bases from J, with 7 bases between. The length of the CDR3 is 13 residues. Germline assignment: CDR1 MNHEY and CDR2 SMNVEV (reference sequence). The CDR3 loop is CASSFRTNQPQHF. The DNA for the CDR3 is TGTGCCAGCAGTTTTCGGACTAATCAGCCCCAGCATTTT.

The chain links TRBV5-4 to TRBJ2-7, with D possibly being TRBD1 or TRBD2 (6 bases each). From germline, CDR1 is SGHNT and CDR2 YYREEE (reference sequence). V lost 4 bases and J 5 bases, leaving 22 bases between the germline ends. This CDR3 has 16 amino acids. For the CDR3, the DNA is TGTGCCAGCAGCCCCTGGGGGGCGACTAAGCTCAACGAGCAGTACTTC. It translates to CASSPWGATKLNEQYF.

The V call is TRBV5-1, the J call TRBJ2-3; D ambiguous. V dropped 7 bases and J dropped 6 bases, with 15 bases sitting between them. The CDR3 contains 13 residues. From germline, CDR1 is SGHRS and CDR2 YFSETQ. CDR3 bases: TGCGCCAGCTACGTCGAGATCTCGGATACGCAGTATTTT. Protein product: CASYVEISDTQYF.

This chain joins TRBV28 and TRBJ1-3; D gene ambiguous. The germline V gene has CDR1 MDHEN and CDR2 SYDVKM. Trimming pared 3 bases from V and 1 base from J, leaving 7 bases between. CDR3 length equals 14 residues. The CDR3 region is CASSLTQSGNTIYF. CDR3 nucleotide sequence: TGTGCCAGCAGTTTGACGCAATCTGGAAACACCATATATTTT.

V gene TRBV11-2 combines with J gene TRBJ2-1, with 11 bases identical to TRBD2. This CDR3 comprises 16 residues. Germline V gene data show CDR1 as SGHAT and CDR2 as FQNNGV. Unmatched junction bases numbered 7, after V lost 5 bases and J lost 4 bases. DNA for the CDR3: TGTGCCAGCAGCCTCACACGACTAGCGGGGTACAATGAGCAGTTCTTC. It codes for CASSLTRLAGYNEQFF.

Of note for this clone: The same CDR3 arises from other DNA sequences in this sample as well. The chain links TRBV27 to TRBJ2-1; D is uncertain. Trimming shortened V by 0 bases and J by 4 bases, and 4 bases separated the two germline ends. The CDR3 covers 13 residues. CDR1 and CDR2 (germline): MNHEY, SMNVEV (reference sequence). This chain's CDR3 is CASSLSRYNEQFF. As DNA, the CDR3 is TGTGCCAGCAGTTTATCTAGGTACAATGAGCAGTTCTTC.

The chain links TRBV19 to TRBJ1-2; D ambiguous. V lost 8 bases and J 2 bases, leaving 12 bases between the germline ends. The CDR3 is 13 amino acids. In germline, CDR1 is LNHDA, CDR2 SQIVND (reference sequence). The CDR3 DNA sequence: TGTGCCAGTGGAGCGGGAGTCAACTATGGCTACACCTTC. The encoded protein is CASGAGVNYGYTF.

V gene TRBV5-1 combines with J gene TRBJ1-6; D gene unclear. V dropped 3 bases and J dropped 14 bases, with 15 bases sitting between them. The length of the CDR3 is 13 residues. Germline V gene lookup returns CDR1 SGHRS and CDR2 YFSETQ. Here the CDR3 reads CASSSETASTLHF. CDR3 nucleotide sequence: TGCGCCAGCAGCTCTGAGACGGCCTCGACCCTCCACTTT.

This clone was counted between two and nine times. The chain combines TRBV6-4 with TRBJ2-1; a possible D gene is TRBD2 (5 bases). V gave up 0 bases and J gave up 3 bases, with 6 bases separating them. CDR3 length: 14 residues. CDR1 and CDR2 (germline): MRHNA, SNTAGT. The CDR3 loop reads CASSDSRDYNEQFF. The CDR3 nucleotides are TGTGCCAGCAGTGACTCGAGGGACTACAATGAGCAGTTCTTC.

This sequence joins TRBV2 and TRBJ1-6; no clear D gene. The CDR3 has 19 residues. The V and J ends lost 2 bases and 7 bases respectively, with 24 bases between them. Germline V gives CDR1 SNHLY, CDR2 FYNNEI. This chain's CDR3 is CASSEPTSGSRLRNSPLHF. For the CDR3, the DNA is TGTGCCAGCAGTGAACCGACATCGGGATCTCGCTTACGGAATTCACCCCTCCACTTT.

This chain joins TRBV18 and TRBJ2-1, with 8 bases fitting TRBD2. Germline loops: CDR1 KGHSH, CDR2 LQKENI. The CDR3 has 16 residues. V lost 1 base and J lost 5; bases outside the gene matches: 7. The CDR3 region has the DNA TGTGCCAGCTCACCACTTGGCGGGGGGACTCACAATGAGCAGTTCTTC. This gives the protein CASSPLGGGTHNEQFF.

CDR3 residues: CASSFIRGRGNEQFF. In DNA form, the CDR3 reads TGTGCCAGCAGTTTCATCAGGGGGCGCGGCAATGAGCAGTTCTTC. V gene TRBV11-2 combines with J gene TRBJ2-1; 8 bases match TRBD1. Trimming cost V 6 bases and J 6 bases; bases outside gene matches: 10. The length of the CDR3 is 15 residues. Germline CDR1 and CDR2: SGHAT and FQNNGV.

The V and J genes are TRBV5-3 and TRBJ2-1; tentatively, D is TRBD2 (6 bases). TRBV5-3 is labeled an ORF, and its function is uncertain. The CDR3 totals 16 residues. Trimming left V 4 bases short and J 5 bases short, with 19 bases between. As DNA, the CDR3 is TGTGCCAGAAGCGGGGGGAGAAGCGGAAATAACAATGAGCAGTTCTTC. Protein product: CARSGGRSGNNNEQFF.

The V gene is TRBV28, the J gene TRBJ2-1; 10 bases fit TRBD2. The length of the CDR3 is 14 residues. Per germline, CDR1 MDHEN and CDR2 SYDVKM. Losses at the gene ends were 7 bases for V and 9 bases for J; bases not matched to a gene: 9. This chain's CDR3 is CASIGEREGGEQFF. The CDR3, as DNA: TGTGCCAGCATTGGAGAGCGGGAGGGGGGTGAGCAGTTCTTC.

The V call is TRBV2, the J call TRBJ2-3; D gene uncertain. The V end was cut by 7 bases, the J end by 0 bases, with 8 bases between. This CDR3 is built from 13 residues. The germline V gene has CDR1 SNHLY and CDR2 FYNNEI. The CDR3 DNA follows: TGTGCCAGCACTCTAGAGAGCACAGATACGCAGTATTTT. Amino acid sequence: CASTLESTDTQYF.

This rearrangement joins TRBV11-2 to TRBJ2-7, with TRBD2 matching 7 bases. Germline values: CDR1 SGHAT, CDR2 FQNNGV. The CDR3 has 14 residues. J gave up 2 bases and V 7 bases, and 8 bases lay outside the gene matches. CDR3 residues: CASTTGGDTYEQYF. The CDR3 coding sequence is TGTGCCAGCACCACGGGAGGAGACACCTACGAGCAGTACTTC. Full variable domain (remainder filled in from reference TRBV11-2 and TRBJ2-7): EAGVAQSPRYKIIEKRQSVAFWCNPISGHATLYWYQQILGQGPKLLIQFQNNGVVDDSQLPKDRFSAERLKGVDSTLKIQPAKLEDSAVYLCASTTGGDTYEQYFGPGTRLTVT.

The chain combines TRBV5-5 with TRBJ2-2; D remains unclear. In germline, CDR1 is SGHKS, CDR2 YYEKEE (reference sequence). V dropped 6 bases and J dropped 5 bases, with 8 bases sitting between them. This CDR3 is 12 amino acids long. CDR3 nucleotides: TGTGCCAGCACCCCGGTTACCGGGGAGCTGTTTTTT. It encodes CASTPVTGELFF.

This clone appeared once. The rearrangement uses TRBV5-8 and TRBJ1-2; TRBD1 is a possible D gene (5 bases). The ends were cut back, 0 bases at V and 1 base at J, with 16 bases in the middle. In germline, CDR1 is SGHTS, CDR2 YDEGEE. The CDR3 is 17 residues long. CDR3 region: CASSLGARRDFNYGYTF. CDR3 nucleotide sequence: TGTGCCAGCAGCTTGGGGGCCCGGAGGGACTTTAACTATGGCTACACCTTC.

This clone came up a few times. The rearrangement joins TRBV15 to TRBJ2-5; D is unresolved. Germline CDR1 reads LNHNV; CDR2 reads YYDKDF (reference sequence). V shed 8 bases and J shed 2 bases, with 15 bases lying between them. This CDR3 contains 14 residues. CDR3 DNA: TGTGCCACCGCCCCTAGTAGCTGGCAAGAGACCCAGTACTTC. Protein sequence: CATAPSSWQETQYF.

The chain employs TRBV28 and TRBJ2-7; no clear D gene. The germline CDR1 and CDR2 sequences are MDHEN and SYDVKM. The CDR3 runs to 14 residues. V dropped 3 bases and J dropped 2 bases, with 11 bases sitting between them. CDR3 nucleotides: TGTGCCAGCAGTTTGAGGCGAAAAGCCTACGAGCAGTACTTC. Its translation: CASSLRRKAYEQYF.

The chain links TRBV19 to TRBJ2-2; 7 nucleotides agree with TRBD1. Losses at the gene ends were 1 base for V and 1 base for J; bases not matched to a gene: 3. Germline CDR1 and CDR2: LNHDA and SQIVND (reference sequence). The CDR3 has 16 residues. CDR3 residues: CASSIAGTVNTGELFF. The DNA for the CDR3 is TGTGCCAGTAGTATAGCCGGGACAGTGAACACCGGGGAGCTGTTTTTT.